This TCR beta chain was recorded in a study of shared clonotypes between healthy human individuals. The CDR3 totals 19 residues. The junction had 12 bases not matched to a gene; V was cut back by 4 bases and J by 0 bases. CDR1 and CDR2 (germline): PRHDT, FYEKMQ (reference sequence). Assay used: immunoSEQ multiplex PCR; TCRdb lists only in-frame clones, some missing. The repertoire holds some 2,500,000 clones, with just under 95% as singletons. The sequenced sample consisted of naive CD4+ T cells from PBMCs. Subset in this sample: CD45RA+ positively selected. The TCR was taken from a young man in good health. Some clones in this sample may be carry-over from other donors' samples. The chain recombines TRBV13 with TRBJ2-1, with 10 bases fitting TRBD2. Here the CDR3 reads CASSSPRLAGSFSYNEQFF. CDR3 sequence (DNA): TGTGCCAGCAGCTCTCCTAGACTAGCGGGTAGTTTCTCCTACAATGAGCAGTTCTTC.